This T cell receptor (beta chain) was retrieved from a study of cytomegalovirus exposure and HLA in healthy donors. Background on the study: From approximately 170 million T cells, an earlier analysis saw roughly 110 million unique TCR beta sequences.

This clone has only one observation. The antigen is undetermined. PCR used 60 Vbeta primers and 13 Jbeta primers. Some clones are missing from TCRdb's copy, which holds only in-frame ones; the method was immunoSEQ multiplex PCR. The sample includes 190,000 or so clones, 83% seen only once; the top ten take 1.6%. Germline assignment: CDR1 SGDLS and CDR2 YYNGEE. Trimming took 0 bases from V and 5 from J; bases not matched to a gene: 5. The CDR3 loop spans 16 amino acids. Study-level points and caveats: Rare TCR sequences predominated, though certain public TCRs were found in many donors.

This chain connects TRBV9 to TRBJ2-7, with 13 nucleotides matching TRBD2. The specimen was PBMCs. The sequence derives from a man in his fifties in good health and CMV-seronegative. The CDR3, as DNA: TGTGCCAGCAGCGTAGGGACTAGCGGGAGTTTTCACGAGCAGTACTTC. It is translated as CASSVGTSGSFHEQYF.